This TCR beta chain was captured by sequencing in a study of blood T cell repertoires in COVID-19 (dated by TCRdb to the early 2020s). About the full investigation: Samples from collaborators originated in the United States, Italy and Spain and spanned both the acute and convalescent phases of COVID-19. A de-identified subject ID, COVID-19 status, age in years and sex were almost always included in the sample metadata. The prospective study material was composed of cDNA or gDNA derived from T cells, B-cell-depleted T cells, or PBMCs. Where HLA class I and class II types were available, the types were taken from metadata supplied by the sample provider, not from assay-based typing. Samples were obtained from the ongoing ImmuneRACE study (first 160 participants) and from 1,254 subjects provided by 6 global collaborators. The dataset comprised deeply sampled blood TCRbeta repertoires from subjects exposed to, actively infected with, or recovered from COVID-19. A freely available public database, intended as a resource for researchers studying the immune response to SARS-CoV-2, is where the repertoires were released. Study-wide conclusions, independent of this receptor: The amount of clinical and demographic metadata varied by source and participant and was provided uncurated.

Notes on this clone: There is no known antigen for this receptor. No base quality information exists; no much larger clone differs at one position.

Whole blood was collected in K2EDTA tubes by collaborating institutions according to the institutions' own protocols. For TCRbeta analysis, collaborators shipped samples in one of three forms: frozen whole blood, isolated PBMCs, or DNA extracted from either of those sample types. The CDR3 starts with the cysteine, ends with the phenylalanine, and has 17 residues. Only the CDR3 DNA is retained, 51 bases long and in frame from the first base. The germline V gene specifies SGHRS as CDR1 and YFSETQ as CDR2. V loses 3 bases, J loses 2 bases, and the germline ends lie 17 bases apart. TCRbeta CDR3 regions were amplified from genomic DNA using the immunoSEQ Assay, a bias-controlled multiplex PCR. Under the source paper's analysis protocol: Within the assay, amplification of reference gene primers was used to estimate how many nucleated cells each sample contained. To quantify the absolute abundance of each unique TCRbeta CDR3 rearrangement, sequence reads were collapsed and filtered. Productive Simpson clonality was computed per sample as the square root of Simpson's diversity index over productive rearrangements. In its TCRdb copy, this immuneACCESS table keeps in-frame sequences only and misses some clones. Where compared with another copy, unresolved V genes explain less than half of these, and the others have no known cause. Clone size and V and J calls were adopted from that table, with D and trimming inferred from the DNA. The sample records over 600,000 clones, 85% to 90% of which are singletons. The ten top clones hold over 0.2% of the sample.

Sequencing used peripheral blood. Recombination joined TRBV5-1 with TRBJ2-2; the best D guess is TRBD1, with 5 bases matching. This clonotype was obtained from a woman aged 18-29 years with acute or convalescent COVID-19. The CDR3: CASSSFQTGFNTGELFF. In nucleotides, the sequence is TGCGCCAGCAGCTCCTTCCAAACAGGCTTCAACACCGGGGAGCTGTTTTTT.